This T cell receptor (beta chain) was obtained from a study of shared T cell receptors in the human thymus. TCRdb's copy holds only in-frame clones and misses some; the assay was immunoSEQ multiplex PCR. The sample holds under 700,000 clones, roughly 74% seen once. The same specimen was also included in a second study, on human thymus T cells. This second report adds: Having surgery to correct congenital heart defects, healthy Finnish infants acted as the donors. Thymic and blood repertoires appeared to carry a bias in their V and J gene usage. Related studies found that unrelated individuals share highly overlapping thymic repertoires.

Sequencing input: thymocytes. This TCR was recovered from a boy in the first two years of life with a congenital heart defect.

As DNA, the CDR3 is TGTGCCAGCAGTTACCGGCAGGGTCAAAGGAACACTGAAGCTTTCTTT. The encoded protein is CASSYRQGQRNTEAFF. V usage is TRBV6-5 and J usage is TRBJ1-1; perhaps TRBD1 as D (5 bases). The CDR3 is 16 amino acids. V lost 2 bases and J 1 base, leaving 14 bases between the germline ends. From germline, CDR1 is MNHEY and CDR2 SVGAGI.